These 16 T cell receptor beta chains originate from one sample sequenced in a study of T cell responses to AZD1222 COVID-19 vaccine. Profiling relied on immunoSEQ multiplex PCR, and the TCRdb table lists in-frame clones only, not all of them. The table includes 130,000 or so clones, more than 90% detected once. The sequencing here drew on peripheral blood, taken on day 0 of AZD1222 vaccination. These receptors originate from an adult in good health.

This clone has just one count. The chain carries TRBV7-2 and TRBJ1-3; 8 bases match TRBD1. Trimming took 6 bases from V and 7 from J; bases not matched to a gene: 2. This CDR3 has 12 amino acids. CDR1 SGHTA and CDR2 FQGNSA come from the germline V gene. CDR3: CASSRQGNTIYF. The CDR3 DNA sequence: TGTGCCAGCAGTCGACAGGGGAACACCATATATTTT.

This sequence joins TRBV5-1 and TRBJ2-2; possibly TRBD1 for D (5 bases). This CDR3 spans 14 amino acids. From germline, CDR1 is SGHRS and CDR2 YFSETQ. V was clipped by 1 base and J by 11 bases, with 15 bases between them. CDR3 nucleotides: TGCGCCAGCAGCTTGACTGAGGCCAGGGTCGAGCTGTTTTTT. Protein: CASSLTEARVELFF.

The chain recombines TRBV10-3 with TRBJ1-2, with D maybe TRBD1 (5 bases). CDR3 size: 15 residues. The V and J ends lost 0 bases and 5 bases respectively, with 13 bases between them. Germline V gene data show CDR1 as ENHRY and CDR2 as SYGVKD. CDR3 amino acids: CAISESSAGGYGYTF. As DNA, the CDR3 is TGTGCCATCAGTGAGTCCTCCGCGGGGGGATATGGCTACACCTTC.

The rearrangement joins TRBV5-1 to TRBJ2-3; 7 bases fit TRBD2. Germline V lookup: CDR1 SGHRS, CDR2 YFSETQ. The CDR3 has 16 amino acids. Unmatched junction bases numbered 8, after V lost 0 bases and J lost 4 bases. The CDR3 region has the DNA TGCGCCAGCAGCTTGGTGGGGGAGGGCCGGGCAGATACGCAGTATTTT. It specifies CASSLVGEGRADTQYF.

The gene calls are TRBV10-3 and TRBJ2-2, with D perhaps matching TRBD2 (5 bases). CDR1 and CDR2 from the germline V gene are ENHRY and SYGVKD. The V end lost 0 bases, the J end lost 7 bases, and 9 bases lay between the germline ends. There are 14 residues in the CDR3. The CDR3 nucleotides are TGTGCCATCAGTGAGTCGGAGGAGAGCGGGGAGCTGTTTTTT. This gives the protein CAISESEESGELFF.

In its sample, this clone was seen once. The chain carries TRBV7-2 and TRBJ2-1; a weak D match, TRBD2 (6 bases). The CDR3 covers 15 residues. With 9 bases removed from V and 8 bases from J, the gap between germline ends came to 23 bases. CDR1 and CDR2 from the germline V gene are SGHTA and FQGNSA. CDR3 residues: CASNSGLASLDEQFF. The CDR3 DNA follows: TGTGCCAGTAACTCCGGGCTAGCGAGCCTGGATGAGCAGTTCTTC.

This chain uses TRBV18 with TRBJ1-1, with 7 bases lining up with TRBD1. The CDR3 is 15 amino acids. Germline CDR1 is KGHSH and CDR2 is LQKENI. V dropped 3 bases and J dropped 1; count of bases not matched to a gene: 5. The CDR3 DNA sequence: TGTGCCAGCTCACCCTTCGGGACAGCGAACACTGAAGCTTTCTTT. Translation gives CASSPFGTANTEAFF.

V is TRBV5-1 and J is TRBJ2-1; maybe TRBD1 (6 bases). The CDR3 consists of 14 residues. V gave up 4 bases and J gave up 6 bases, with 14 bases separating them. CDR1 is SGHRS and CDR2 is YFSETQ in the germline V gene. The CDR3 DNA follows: TGCGCCAGCAGCCGGGACAAAATTGGCAATGAGCAGTTCTTC. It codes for CASSRDKIGNEQFF.

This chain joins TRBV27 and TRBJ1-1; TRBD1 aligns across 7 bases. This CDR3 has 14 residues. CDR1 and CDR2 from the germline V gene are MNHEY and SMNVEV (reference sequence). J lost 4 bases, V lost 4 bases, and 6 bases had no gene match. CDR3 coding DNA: TGTGCCAGCAGTTACGAGGGGGCAGGCACTGAAGCTTTCTTT. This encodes CASSYEGAGTEAFF.

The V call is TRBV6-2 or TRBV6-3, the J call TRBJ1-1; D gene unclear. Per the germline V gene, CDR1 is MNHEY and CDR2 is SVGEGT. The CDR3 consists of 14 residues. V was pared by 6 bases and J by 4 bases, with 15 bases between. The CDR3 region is CASSQNPTGTEAFF. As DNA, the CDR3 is TGTGCCAGCAGCCAAAACCCGACCGGCACTGAAGCTTTCTTT.

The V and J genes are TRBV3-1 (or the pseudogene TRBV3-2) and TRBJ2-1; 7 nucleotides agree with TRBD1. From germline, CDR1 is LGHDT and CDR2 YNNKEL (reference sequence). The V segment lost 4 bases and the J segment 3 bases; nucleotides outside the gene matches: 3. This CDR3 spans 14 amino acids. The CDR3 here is CASSRQGYYNEQFF. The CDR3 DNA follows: TGTGCCAGCAGCCGACAGGGATACTACAATGAGCAGTTCTTC.

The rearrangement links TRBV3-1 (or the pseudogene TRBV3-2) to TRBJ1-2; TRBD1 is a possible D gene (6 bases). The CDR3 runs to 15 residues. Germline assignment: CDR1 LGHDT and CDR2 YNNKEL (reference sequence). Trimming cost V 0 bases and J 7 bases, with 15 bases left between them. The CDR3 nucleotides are TGTGCCAGCAGCCAAGATCTTGGGGGGCGCGGTGGCTACACCTTC. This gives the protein CASSQDLGGRGGYTF.

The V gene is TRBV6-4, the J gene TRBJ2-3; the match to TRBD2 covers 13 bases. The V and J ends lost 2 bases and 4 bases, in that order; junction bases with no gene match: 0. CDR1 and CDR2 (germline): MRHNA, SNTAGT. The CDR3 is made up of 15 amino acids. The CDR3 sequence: CASSDTSGGADTQYF. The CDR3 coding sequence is TGTGCCAGCAGTGACACTAGCGGGGGGGCAGATACGCAGTATTTT.

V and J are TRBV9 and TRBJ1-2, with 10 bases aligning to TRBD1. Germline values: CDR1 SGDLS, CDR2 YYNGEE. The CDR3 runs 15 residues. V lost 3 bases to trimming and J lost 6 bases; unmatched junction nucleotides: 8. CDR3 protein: CASSDRDRGRNGYTF. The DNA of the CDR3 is TGTGCCAGCAGCGACCGGGACAGGGGTAGGAATGGCTACACCTTC.

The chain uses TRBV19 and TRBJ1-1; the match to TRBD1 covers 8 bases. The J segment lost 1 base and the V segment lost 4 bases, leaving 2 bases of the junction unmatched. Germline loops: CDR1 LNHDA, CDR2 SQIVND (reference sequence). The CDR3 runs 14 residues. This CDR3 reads CASSRDRGNTEAFF. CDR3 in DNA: TGTGCCAGTAGTAGAGACAGGGGGAACACTGAAGCTTTCTTT.

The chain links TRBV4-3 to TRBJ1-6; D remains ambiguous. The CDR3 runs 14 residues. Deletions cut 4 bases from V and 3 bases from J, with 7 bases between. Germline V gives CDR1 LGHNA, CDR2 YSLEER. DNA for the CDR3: TGCGCCAGCAGCCGGAAAAACTATAATTCACCCCTCCACTTT. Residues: CASSRKNYNSPLHF.